A selection of T cell receptor beta chains follows, all from one sample in a study of T cell responses to AZD1222 COVID-19 vaccine. Libraries were prepared by immunoSEQ multiplex PCR; TCRdb keeps only in-frame clonotypes and omits some of them. The sample includes some 130,000 clones, about nine tenths of them seen just once. The sequencing here drew on peripheral blood, taken 28 days after the second AZD1222 dose. These receptors all stem from an adult who received the AZD1222 COVID-19 vaccine. CDR3s leave out the opening cysteine and the closing phenylalanine or tryptophan.

len	j_gene	v_gene	CDR3aa
13	TRBJ2-7	TRBV6-5	ASSYSRPGGHEQY
11	TRBJ2-4	TRBV19	ASSNLAKNIQY
12	TRBJ1-2	TRBV6-1	ASSEGGGVYGYT
14	TRBJ2-1	TRBV14	ASSQDPWAGVNEQF
12	TRBJ1-6	TRBV28	ASSHLQGNSPLH
13	TRBJ1-3	TRBV19	ASSAQSVSGNTIY
13	TRBJ2-5	TRBV15	ATSRLRGGMETQY
9	TRBJ1-1	TRBV13	ASSQGVGAF
13	TRBJ2-7	TRBV30	AWSDFPTGDYEQY
11	TRBJ1-2	TRBV28	ASSLGQVYGYT
14	TRBJ2-7	TRBV6-5	ASSYSSGGSSYEQY
14	TRBJ1-2	TRBV4-2	ASSQSQGALYYGYT
16	TRBJ1-5	TRBV18	ASSLSYATGGDNQPQH
13	TRBJ2-5	TRBV7-9	ASSFRQGEGETQY
14	TRBJ2-6	TRBV28	ASSLRQNSGANVLT
11	TRBJ2-7	TRBV19	ASRKGGSYEQY
12	TRBJ1-6	TRBV6-5	ASSQQGYGSPLH
12	TRBJ1-1	TRBV2	ASSKTGTNTEAF
12	TRBJ1-1	TRBV7-9	ASSRSGTNTEAF
10	TRBJ2-3	TRBV12-3/TRBV12-4	ASSFAAPTQY
14	TRBJ1-6	TRBV3-1/TRBV3-2	ASSQGRTPDYSPLH
12	TRBJ1-1	TRBV9	ASSGPTGNTEAF
13	TRBJ1-6	TRBV6-2/TRBV6-3	ASSPRRVGDSPLH
10	TRBJ2-1	TRBV28	ASSSVQREQF
12	TRBJ1-2	TRBV10-2	ASSQGPTNYGYT
13	TRBJ2-5	TRBV7-2	ASSLNPAREETQY
14	TRBJ2-5	TRBV28	ASSSARASGRETQY
13	TRBJ2-7	TRBV14	ASSQAGAVSYEQY
11	TRBJ1-5	TRBV28	ASSQTQGRPQH
13	TRBJ2-1	TRBV28	ASTVASGPYNEQF
13	TRBJ1-4	TRBV5-4	ASSLVRLTNEKLF
14	TRBJ1-1	TRBV28	ASSSYRVGVNTEAF